This T cell receptor beta chain is from a study of shared clonotypes between healthy human individuals. Study results and caveats: Larger estimated richness was generally seen in naive subsets than in memory subsets. Shared clonotypes across all four donors exceeded non-shared ones in generation probability. Expectations were that clonotype sharing among donors would be affected by sequencing depth.

CDR1 SGHAT and CDR2 FQNNGV come from the germline V gene. The CDR3 spans 13 residues. V shed 5 bases, J shed 15 bases, and the junction held 11 bases outside the gene matches. Turning to this clone: Its antigen is unidentified.

At a deep level, the assay was run. Profiled with immunoSEQ multiplex PCR; TCRdb holds only in-frame clones, not every one. Of fewer than 3 million clones in the sample, roughly 90% were seen once. Specimen: naive CD4+ T cells from PBMCs. Documented subset: CD45RA+ positively selected. The chain combines TRBV11-2 with TRBJ2-1, with 9 positions matching TRBD1. The receptor was isolated from a man aged 18 to 30 in good health. Some clones in this sample may be carry-over from other donors' samples. This CDR3 is CASSPPTGQGTFF. The CDR3 nucleotides are TGTGCCAGCAGCCCCCCGACTGGACAGGGGACGTTCTTC.